This TCR beta chain was captured by sequencing in a study of blood T cell repertoires in COVID-19. Study-wide context: Both acute and convalescent COVID-19 samples were obtained from the United States, Italy and Spain. T cells, B-cell-depleted T cells, or PBMCs supplied cDNA or gDNA.

Germline V gene lookup returns CDR1 SGHTA and CDR2 FQGNSA. CDR3 length: 15 amino acids. V was trimmed by 2 bases and J by 3 bases, leaving 11 bases between them. Seattle's enrolled individuals joined amid active infection and were then monitored longitudinally. As originally analysed: How many nucleated cells were present was estimated from reference gene primer amplification. Sequencing used immunoSEQ multiplex PCR; TCRdb keeps in-frame clones, though not all of them. V and J calls and clone size follow that table, whereas D and trimming were derived from the DNA. The top ten hold about 10% of the sample, which has 150,000 to 200,000 clones, 81% seen once.

This sequence was found in a woman aged 40 to 50 with COVID-19, enrolled during active disease. The sample comprised peripheral blood. The rearrangement links TRBV7-2 to TRBJ2-1; D may be TRBD1 (5 bases). The CDR3 is CASSLSDSVYNEQFF. The CDR3 DNA follows: TGTGCCAGCAGCTTAAGTGACAGCGTCTACAATGAGCAGTTCTTC.